The 24 T cell receptor beta chains below were found in one sample sequenced in a study of T-cell memory formation after mild COVID-19. Via MiXCR, TCRdb re-called the 5' RACE reads, giving one row per CDR3 protein. The data contain just under 550,000 distinct CDR3 sequences, just over 20% of them singletons. Sequenced sample: PBMCs or a T cell subset sorted from them (not recorded which). The receptors were gathered from an adult woman who had mild COVID-19 (a few samples of this study predate the infection). Cell type and time point are not known.

This clonotype was picked up a small number of times. The gene calls are TRBV20-1 and TRBJ1-5; tentative D call: TRBD1 (5 bases). Looked up from germline, CDR1 is DFQATT and CDR2 is SNEGSKA (reference sequence). V dropped 5 bases and J dropped 0 bases, with 32 bases sitting between them. The CDR3 is 21 residues long. The DNA for the CDR3 is TGCAGTGCTCCTACTAACCTCGGGACGGTGAGTTCCAGGTATAGCAATCAGCCCCAGCATTTT. Translating it yields CSAPTNLGTVSSRYSNQPQHF.

The chain joins TRBV5-1 to TRBJ2-1; 13 nucleotides agree with TRBD2. The CDR3 sequence is 16 residues long. The V segment lost 4 bases and the J segment 9 bases; nucleotides outside the gene matches: 10. Per the germline V gene, CDR1 is SGHRS and CDR2 is YFSETQ. The DNA for the CDR3 is TGCGCCAGCAGCGGAGCAGGACTAGCGGGAGAAGGTGAGCAGTTCTTC. This gives the protein CASSGAGLAGEGEQFF.

This sequence joins TRBV5-1 and TRBJ2-1, with 8 bases identical to TRBD1. V dropped 3 bases and J dropped 8; count of bases not matched to a gene: 7. In germline, CDR1 is SGHRS, CDR2 YFSETQ. CDR3 size: 14 residues. The CDR3 DNA follows: TGCGCCAGCAGCTCTGGACAGGGTATTGATGAGCAGTTCTTC. Protein: CASSSGQGIDEQFF.

The CDR3 DNA reads as TGTGCCAGCAGCTCATGGACTAGCGGGATAGGGGAGCAGTTCTTC. Translated, it gives CASSSWTSGIGEQFF. The rearrangement links TRBV7-2 to TRBJ2-1, with TRBD2 matching 12 bases. Germline-derived CDR1 and CDR2 are SGHTA and FQGNSA. The CDR3 is made up of 15 amino acids. V lost 4 bases and J lost 10; bases outside the gene matches: 8.

V gene TRBV27 combines with J gene TRBJ2-1, with D possibly matching TRBD1 (6 bases). Trimming left V 4 bases short and J 6 bases short, with 16 bases between. Germline V CDR1 and CDR2: MNHEY, SMNVEV (reference sequence). The CDR3 totals 15 residues. DNA for the CDR3: TGTGCCAGCAGTTCTGGCAGGGGAAGTCGCAATGAGCAGTTCTTC. Its protein product is CASSSGRGSRNEQFF.

The chain employs TRBV2 and TRBJ2-7, with 9 bases fitting TRBD2. CDR3 length equals 15 residues. J was trimmed by 2 bases and V by 7 bases; bases with no gene match: 9. Germline V gene lookup returns CDR1 SNHLY and CDR2 FYNNEI. The DNA for the CDR3 is TGTGCCAGCAACCGGGCGAGACTAGCGGCCTACGAGCAGTACTTC. Translation gives CASNRARLAAYEQYF.

This clonotype has just a few counts. The chain uses TRBV6-2 or TRBV6-3 and TRBJ1-1; D unresolved. V was clipped by 0 bases and J by 10 bases, with 9 bases between them. The CDR3 is 12 amino acids. Germline CDR1 is MNHEY and CDR2 is SVGEGT. DNA for the CDR3: TGTGCCAGCAGTTACTCTACTGCCGGAGCTTTCTTT. As protein: CASSYSTAGAFF.

This clonotype was seen a handful of times. The rearrangement links TRBV9 to TRBJ1-3; D is unresolved. The length of the CDR3 is 15 residues. Per germline, CDR1 SGDLS and CDR2 YYNGEE. Trimming removed 5 bases at V and 4 bases at J, with 16 bases between. This chain's CDR3 is CASRESPSGGNTIYF. In nucleotides, the CDR3 is TGTGCCAGCAGGGAGTCTCCCTCGGGGGGAAACACCATATATTTT.

The chain is built from TRBV12-3 or TRBV12-4 and TRBJ2-3; tentatively, D is TRBD2 (5 bases). The CDR3 spans 15 residues. V was shortened by 6 bases and J by 7 bases, with 20 bases between the two germline ends. The CDR3 region has the DNA TGTGCCAGCAGCCCTAGACTACCTCGAGGGTATACGCAGTATTTT. This codes for CASSPRLPRGYTQYF.

The rearrangement joins TRBV15 to TRBJ1-2; D uncertain. The CDR3 consists of 14 residues. Germline V gene sequence: CDR1 LNHNV, CDR2 YYDKDF (reference sequence). Deletions cut 0 bases from V and 7 bases from J, with 12 bases between. The CDR3 DNA follows: TGTGCCACCAGCAGAGATCGGGGTCCGGGTGGCTACACCTTC. It yields the protein CATSRDRGPGGYTF.

This chain uses TRBV5-1 with TRBJ1-1; D uncertain. V was shortened by 0 bases and J by 1 base, with 16 bases between the two germline ends. Germline CDR1 is SGHRS and CDR2 is YFSETQ. CDR3 length equals 17 residues. CDR3 bases: TGCGCCAGCAGCTTGGGAGTGCTTATAGGGAAGAACACTGAAGCTTTCTTT. It encodes CASSLGVLIGKNTEAFF.

This clonotype came up many times. The chain combines TRBV7-2 with TRBJ2-3, with 11 bases matching TRBD1. This CDR3 contains 14 residues. J gave up 5 bases and V 5 bases, and 3 bases lay outside the gene matches. Germline V gene sequence: CDR1 SGHTA, CDR2 FQGNSA. Here the CDR3 DNA reads TGTGCCAGCAGCCCCGGGACAGGGGGAGATACGCAGTATTTT. Translation gives CASSPGTGGDTQYF.

In this sample, this clonotype turned up a few times. V and J are TRBV4-3 and TRBJ2-3; D may be TRBD2 (6 bases). The CDR3 totals 17 residues. V lost 0 bases, J lost 0 bases, and 13 bases lay in between. The germline gives CDR1 LGHNA, CDR2 YSLEER. The CDR3 loop is CASSQDGRGISTDTQYF. CDR3 bases: TGCGCCAGCAGCCAAGATGGGCGGGGAATTAGCACAGATACGCAGTATTTT.

This clonotype was observed a handful of times. V is TRBV7-3 and J is TRBJ2-1; D is uncertain. Germline V lookup: CDR1 SGHTA, CDR2 FQGTGA. The V end was cut by 2 bases, the J end by 4 bases, with 9 bases between. The length of the CDR3 is 14 residues. The CDR3 region is CASSLHGTYNEQFF. The CDR3 nucleotides read TGTGCCAGCAGCTTACATGGCACATACAATGAGCAGTTCTTC. The full variable domain, rest sourced from reference TRBV7-3 and TRBJ2-1, is GAGVSQTPSNKVTEKGKYVELRCDPISGHTALYWYRQSLGQGPEFLIYFQGTGAADDSGLPNDRFFAVRPEGSVSTLKIQRTERGDSAVYLCASSLHGTYNEQFFGPGTRLTVL.

The chain employs TRBV5-4 and TRBJ2-5; TRBD2 matches at 15 bases. This CDR3 spans 15 amino acids. V was clipped by 4 bases and J by 9 bases; unmatched bases: 7. CDR1 and CDR2 (germline): SGHNT, YYREEE (reference sequence). The CDR3 loop is CASSAGLAGGMAQYF. In nucleotides, the CDR3 is TGTGCCAGCAGCGCTGGACTAGCGGGGGGGATGGCCCAGTACTTC.

This rearrangement joins TRBV20-1 to TRBJ2-2; D is ambiguous. Trimming removed 1 base from V and 4 bases from J, with 7 bases in between. CDR3 length: 13 amino acids. In germline, CDR1 is DFQATT, CDR2 SNEGSKA (reference sequence). CDR3 residues: CSARASLTGELFF. The CDR3 coding sequence is TGCAGTGCTAGAGCCTCACTCACCGGGGAGCTGTTTTTT.

V usage is TRBV24-1 and J usage is TRBJ2-2; 9 bases align to TRBD1. The CDR3 covers 15 residues. The germline gives CDR1 KGHDR, CDR2 SFDVKD. J gave up 0 bases and V 7 bases, and 2 bases lay outside the gene matches. The CDR3 coding sequence is TGTGCCACCAGGGGGGACAGGGCGAACACCGGGGAGCTGTTTTTT. Translating it yields CATRGDRANTGELFF.

This clonotype was seen more than once but under ten times. V is TRBV5-5 and J is TRBJ2-3; no reliable D call. The germline CDR1 and CDR2 sequences are SGHKS and YYEKEE (reference sequence). The ends were cut back, 0 bases at V and 3 bases at J, with 11 bases in the middle. The CDR3 runs to 15 residues. CDR3: CASSLARLTTDTQYF. The CDR3 DNA reads TGTGCCAGCAGCTTGGCGCGCCTCACGACAGATACGCAGTATTTT. Together with reference TRBV5-5 and TRBJ2-3, the CDR3 gives the full variable domain: DAGVTQSPTHLIKTRGQQVTLRCSPISGHKSVSWYQQVLGQGPQFIFQYYEKEERGRGNFPDRFSARQFPNYSSELNVNALLLGDSALYLCASSLARLTTDTQYFGPGTRLTVL.

In its sample, this clonotype was seen a few times. The V gene is TRBV29-1, the J gene TRBJ1-1, with TRBD1 as a possible D gene (5 bases). This CDR3 region has 12 residues. The V end lost 7 bases, the J end lost 8 bases, and 17 bases lay between the germline ends. Per the germline V gene, CDR1 is SQVTM and CDR2 is ANQGSEA. The CDR3 loop reads CSAQGLGREAFF. For the CDR3, the DNA is TGCAGCGCCCAGGGCCTAGGAAGGGAAGCTTTCTTT.

This clonotype was found many times. V usage is TRBV5-1 and J usage is TRBJ2-3, with a tentative D call TRBD2 (5 bases). V was clipped by 3 bases and J by 1 base, with 15 bases between them. The CDR3 runs 16 residues. Germline CDR1 SGHRS, CDR2 YFSETQ. This CDR3 reads CASSSLKFGGTDTQYF. As DNA, the CDR3 is TGCGCCAGCAGCTCTCTTAAATTCGGGGGCACAGATACGCAGTATTTT.

The CDR3 spells CASSSRDSYSNQPQHF. Here the CDR3 DNA reads TGTGCCAGCAGTTCCCGGGACAGTTATAGCAATCAGCCCCAGCATTTT. V gene TRBV12-3 or TRBV12-4 combines with J gene TRBJ1-5, with 7 bases fitting TRBD1. This CDR3 region has 16 residues. Trimming cost V 4 bases and J 0 bases; bases outside gene matches: 6.

This sequence joins TRBV5-1 and TRBJ2-2, with D tentatively TRBD1 (6 bases). Germline V gives CDR1 SGHRS, CDR2 YFSETQ. The CDR3 has 17 amino acids. The germline V and J ends were trimmed by 4 bases and 4 bases, with 20 bases remaining between them. CDR3 sequence (DNA): TGCGCCAGCAGCCCAAGGACAGTGGGTTTTCCCACCGGGGAGCTGTTTTTT. Translated, it gives CASSPRTVGFPTGELFF. Complete variable domain (other parts from reference TRBV5-1 and TRBJ2-2): KAGVTQTPRYLIKTRGQQVTLSCSPISGHRSVSWYQQTPGQGLQFLFEYFSETQRNKGNFPGRFSGRQFSNSRSEMNVSTLELGDSALYLCASSPRTVGFPTGELFFGEGSRLTVL.

The chain carries TRBV21-1 and TRBJ1-1. TRBV21-1 is annotated as a pseudogene. The CDR3 runs 16 residues. The CDR3: CASSKRTGDLNTEAFF. The CDR3 coding sequence is TGTGCCAGCAGCAAAAGAACTGGAGACCTGAACACTGAAGCTTTCTTT.

This clonotype occurred a few times. The chain uses TRBV20-1 and TRBJ2-7; TRBD2 matches at 10 bases. The junction had 2 bases not matched to a gene; V was cut back by 5 bases and J by 1 base. The CDR3 contains 13 residues. Germline V gene sequence: CDR1 DFQATT, CDR2 SNEGSKA (reference sequence). The CDR3 loop is CSAPSGSSYEQYF. The CDR3 DNA is TGCAGTGCTCCTAGCGGGAGTTCCTACGAGCAGTACTTC.